Below are 21 T cell receptor beta chains sequenced from a single sample in a study of T cell responses to AZD1222 COVID-19 vaccine. Clones were read by immunoSEQ multiplex PCR, and TCRdb kept only the in-frame ones, dropping some. The data show over 95,000 clones, roughly 92% seen once. Sequenced material: peripheral blood, taken 28 days after the second AZD1222 dose. These receptors came from an adult who received the AZD1222 COVID-19 vaccine.

The gene calls are TRBV9 and TRBJ1-3, with D perhaps matching TRBD1 (5 bases). Germline CDR1 is SGDLS and CDR2 is YYNGEE. CDR3 length: 15 amino acids. Trimming left V 0 bases short and J 3 bases short, with 10 bases between. CDR3 bases: TGTGCCAGCAGCGTAGGGGGGACTTATGGAAACACCATATATTTT. This gives the protein CASSVGGTYGNTIYF. Based on the CDR3 plus reference TRBV9 and TRBJ1-3, the full variable domain is DSGVTQTPKHLITATGQRVTLRCSPRSGDLSVYWYQQSLDQGLQFLIQYYNGEERAKGNILERFSAQQFPDLHSELNLSSLELGDSALYFCASSVGGTYGNTIYFGEGSWLTVV.

The CDR3 DNA reads TGTGCCATCCAAGGGACTTCCTTTCCCAACGAGCAGTACTTC. As protein: CAIQGTSFPNEQYF. The chain combines TRBV28 with TRBJ2-7, with D tentatively TRBD2 (6 bases). V was clipped by 10 bases and J by 5 bases, with 21 bases between them. The CDR3 spans 14 residues. Germline V gene data show CDR1 as MDHEN and CDR2 as SYDVKM.

The genes are TRBV3-1 (or the pseudogene TRBV3-2) and TRBJ1-5; no clear D. The CDR3 length is 13 residues. Deletions cut 1 base from V and 9 bases from J, with 10 bases between. Germline CDR1 LGHDT, CDR2 YNNKEL (reference sequence). This CDR3 is CASSQGPLGPQHF. The CDR3, as DNA: TGTGCCAGCAGCCAAGGCCCCCTAGGGCCCCAGCATTTT.

The chain joins TRBV19 to TRBJ2-7; 13 positions agree with TRBD2. CDR1 and CDR2 from the germline V gene are LNHDA and SQIVND (reference sequence). This CDR3 contains 16 residues. V lost 10 bases, J lost 2 bases, and 11 bases stayed unmatched. The CDR3 protein is CATSHGLAGVPYEQYF. The CDR3 nucleotides are TGTGCCACTTCCCACGGACTAGCGGGAGTCCCCTACGAGCAGTACTTC.

The chain joins TRBV28 to TRBJ2-7; D unresolved. CDR1 is MDHEN and CDR2 is SYDVKM in the germline V gene. Trimming took off 5 bases at V and 0 bases at J, with 11 bases between the two ends. CDR3 length: 14 residues. The CDR3 sequence: CASSAPRDSYEQYF. CDR3 bases: TGTGCCAGCAGTGCCCCAAGAGACTCCTACGAGCAGTACTTC.

The chain carries TRBV3-1 (or the pseudogene TRBV3-2) and TRBJ2-7; TRBD2 is a possible D gene (5 bases). This CDR3 comprises 15 residues. Trimming pared 3 bases from V and 3 bases from J, leaving 15 bases between. The germline V gene has CDR1 LGHDT and CDR2 YNNKEL (reference sequence). This CDR3 is CASSQEAGGDYEQYF. The CDR3 nucleotides read TGTGCCAGCAGCCAGGAGGCAGGCGGAGACTACGAGCAGTACTTC.

This sequence joins TRBV9 and TRBJ2-7; tentatively, D is TRBD1 or TRBD2 (6 bases each). Germline V gene data show CDR1 as SGDLS and CDR2 as YYNGEE. CDR3 length: 15 amino acids. V was clipped by 3 bases and J by 3 bases, with 16 bases between them. CDR3 nucleotide sequence: TGTGCCAGCAGCGAGGGGGACTGGGATATCTACGAGCAGTACTTC. Its translation is CASSEGDWDIYEQYF.

The CDR3 DNA reads as TGTGCCACCAGCAGAGATCTTGGTGAAAAACTGTTTTTT. Translating it yields CATSRDLGEKLFF. V usage is TRBV15 and J usage is TRBJ1-4; D gene uncertain. The CDR3 length is 13 residues. V gave up 0 bases and J gave up 7 bases, with 6 bases separating them. Germline V lookup: CDR1 LNHNV, CDR2 YYDKDF (reference sequence). Full variable domain (outside the CDR3, taken from reference TRBV15 and TRBJ1-4): DAMVIQNPRYQVTQFGKPVTLSCSQTLNHNVMYWYQQKSSQAPKLLFHYYDKDFNNEADTPDNFQSRRPNTSFCFLDIRSPGLGDTAMYLCATSRDLGEKLFFGSGTQLSVL.

V usage is TRBV5-4 and J usage is TRBJ2-3; maybe TRBD2 (5 bases). This CDR3 spans 12 amino acids. Trimming took off 3 bases at V and 4 bases at J, with 6 bases between the two ends. Germline V gives CDR1 SGHNT, CDR2 YYREEE (reference sequence). For the CDR3, the DNA is TGTGCCAGCAGCTGGACTTCAGATACGCAGTATTTT. Amino acids: CASSWTSDTQYF.

The chain uses TRBV11-3 and TRBJ2-1, with TRBD1 identical over 7 bases. The CDR3 length is 15 residues. CDR1 is SGHNT, CDR2 YENEEA, per germline. Trimming took 1 base from V and 1 from J; bases not matched to a gene: 1. CDR3 region: CASSLAQGSYNEQFF. The CDR3 nucleotides read TGTGCCAGCAGCTTAGCACAGGGGTCCTACAATGAGCAGTTCTTC.

The J gene is TRBJ2-1, the V gene TRBV29-1, with 12 bases aligning to TRBD2. Germline V gives CDR1 SQVTM, CDR2 ANQGSEA. The J segment lost 0 bases and the V segment lost 7 bases, leaving 10 bases of the junction unmatched. The CDR3 totals 17 residues. The DNA of the CDR3 is TGCAGCGCCCCTGGGAGGACTAGCGGGACCTCCTACAATGAGCAGTTCTTC. This codes for CSAPGRTSGTSYNEQFF.

The V and J genes are TRBV9 and TRBJ1-2; D remains unclear. The germline V and J ends were trimmed by 3 bases and 2 bases, with 14 bases remaining between them. The CDR3 totals 15 residues. Germline V gene lookup returns CDR1 SGDLS and CDR2 YYNGEE. DNA for the CDR3: TGTGCCAGCAGCGAATCCCTTATGCAGAACTATGGCTACACCTTC. Its translation is CASSESLMQNYGYTF.

The rearrangement joins TRBV5-1 to TRBJ1-5; 9 bases line up with TRBD1. Germline V gives CDR1 SGHRS, CDR2 YFSETQ. CDR3 length equals 15 residues. Trimming removed 4 bases from V and 4 bases from J; junction bases left unmatched: 6. CDR3 coding DNA: TGCGCCAGCAGCGCAACTGGGACAGGGAATCAGCCCCAGCATTTT. Its translation is CASSATGTGNQPQHF.

The rearrangement links TRBV5-1 to TRBJ2-7; D might be TRBD2 (5 bases). The CDR3 is made up of 13 amino acids. V was cut by 7 bases and J by 2 bases, with 13 bases left in between. Germline CDR1 reads SGHRS; CDR2 reads YFSETQ. CDR3 amino acids: CASGLPPPYEQYF. CDR3 nucleotides: TGCGCCAGCGGACTTCCGCCCCCCTACGAGCAGTACTTC.

The J gene is TRBJ2-7, the V gene TRBV2, with unresolved D. Trimming pared 3 bases from V and 2 bases from J, leaving 20 bases between. The length of the CDR3 is 17 residues. Germline CDR1 and CDR2: SNHLY and FYNNEI. The CDR3 protein is CASSDYSGEVMPYEQYF. In DNA, the CDR3 is TGTGCCAGCAGTGACTATTCTGGGGAAGTAATGCCCTACGAGCAGTACTTC.

This chain links TRBV28 with TRBJ1-2, with TRBD1 identical over 11 bases. Germline trimming cut 4 bases from V and 3 bases from J; bases unmatched to any gene: 7. Germline assignment: CDR1 MDHEN and CDR2 SYDVKM. The CDR3 loop spans 16 amino acids. As DNA, the CDR3 is TGTGCCAGCAGTTCTATCGGACAGGGGGCTTACTATGGCTACACCTTC. It encodes CASSSIGQGAYYGYTF.

This clone was found once. The chain links TRBV7-2 to TRBJ2-5, with 11 bases aligning to TRBD2. The CDR3 covers 13 residues. CDR1 is SGHTA and CDR2 is FQGNSA in the germline V gene. With V trimmed by 10 bases and J by 6 bases, 7 bases remained unmatched. The CDR3 loop is CATSLAGVKTQYF. The CDR3 DNA reads as TGTGCCACCTCACTAGCGGGAGTTAAGACCCAGTACTTC.

This clone was observed many times. This rearrangement joins TRBV2 to TRBJ2-7; D is ambiguous. CDR1 is SNHLY, CDR2 FYNNEI, per germline. There are 13 residues in the CDR3. With 7 bases removed from V and 0 bases from J, the gap between germline ends came to 10 bases. In DNA form, the CDR3 reads TGTGCCAGCATCGGGCTTGACTCCTACGAGCAGTACTTC. It specifies CASIGLDSYEQYF.

The V gene is TRBV25-1, the J gene TRBJ1-1, with a weak D call TRBD1 (6 bases). Deletions cut 8 bases from V and 6 bases from J, with 13 bases between. The CDR3 sequence is 12 residues long. Germline V lookup: CDR1 MGHDK, CDR2 SYGVNS. CDR3 residues: CASRRQDAEAFF. In DNA form, the CDR3 reads TGTGCCAGCCGGAGACAGGACGCTGAAGCTTTCTTT.

The chain is built from TRBV2 and TRBJ2-1; 7 bases are a match to TRBD1. This CDR3 has 14 residues. The J segment lost 2 bases and the V segment lost 6 bases, leaving 4 bases of the junction unmatched. The germline V gene has CDR1 SNHLY and CDR2 FYNNEI. CDR3 DNA: TGTGCCAGCAGATGGGACAGACCCTACAATGAGCAGTTCTTC. Translating gives CASRWDRPYNEQFF.

V is TRBV7-9 and J is TRBJ2-1; 7 bases align to TRBD1. This CDR3 region has 13 residues. J was trimmed by 5 bases and V by 6 bases; bases with no gene match: 4. Germline CDR1 and CDR2: SEHNR and FQNEAQ (reference sequence). CDR3 in DNA: TGTGCCAGCAGGCGGACAGGCCACAATGAGCAGTTCTTC. This sequence encodes CASRRTGHNEQFF.